A single sample is the source of the 21 T cell receptor beta chains below, sequenced in a study of memory CD4+ T cells and cytomegalovirus serostatus. Single viable CD3+CD4+CD8-CD45RO+ cells were sorted as the memory CD4+ T cells. Repertoires were generated with immunoSEQ multiplex PCR, while TCRdb's copy carries only in-frame clones and drops some. The repertoire has over 60,000 clones, 60% to 80% of them found once; the top ten carry nearly 0.9%. Sequenced input: memory CD4+ T cells from blood. These receptors all come from an adult in good health and CMV-seronegative.

The J gene is TRBJ1-1, the V gene TRBV6-1; no clear D gene. Trimming pared 1 base from V and 0 bases from J, leaving 6 bases between. The germline CDR1 and CDR2 sequences are MNHNS and SASEGT. The CDR3 length is 14 residues. The CDR3 spells CASSEDFMNTEAFF. CDR3 nucleotides: TGTGCCAGCAGTGAAGATTTTATGAACACTGAAGCTTTCTTT.

CDR3 in amino acids: CAPRLGLVCEQYF. CDR3 nucleotides: TGTGCCCCCCGGCTCGGACTCGTTTGCGAGCAGTACTTC. This sequence joins TRBV30 and TRBJ2-7; a weak D match, TRBD2 (5 bases). The length of the CDR3 is 13 residues. Germline CDR1 and CDR2: GTSNPN and SVGIG (reference sequence). V was trimmed by 8 bases and J by 6 bases, leaving 20 bases between them.

This chain links TRBV10-3 with TRBJ2-1; tentative D call: TRBD1 (6 bases). This CDR3 contains 17 residues. Trimming pared 5 bases from V and 0 bases from J, leaving 17 bases between. Germline CDR1 is ENHRY and CDR2 is SYGVKD. CDR3: CAISNTGPDTSYNEQFF. In DNA form, the CDR3 reads TGTGCCATCAGTAATACAGGGCCTGATACCTCCTACAATGAGCAGTTCTTC.

The gene calls are TRBV2 and TRBJ2-2, with D perhaps being TRBD1 or TRBD2 (5 bases each). Trimming removed 7 bases at V and 1 base at J, with 10 bases between. Germline V lookup: CDR1 SNHLY, CDR2 FYNNEI. There are 14 residues in the CDR3. The CDR3 loop reads CASNLGGNTGELFF. CDR3 DNA sequence: TGTGCCAGCAACCTTGGGGGGAACACCGGGGAGCTGTTTTTT.

The gene calls are TRBV6-1 and TRBJ1-1; tentative D call: TRBD1 (5 bases). Deletions cut 5 bases from V and 4 bases from J, with 14 bases between. Germline-derived CDR1 and CDR2 are MNHNS and SASEGT. The CDR3 covers 14 residues. CDR3 protein: CASSTSGLGTEAFF. The DNA of the CDR3 is TGTGCCAGCAGTACCTCGGGGCTGGGCACTGAAGCTTTCTTT.

The rearrangement links TRBV5-8 to TRBJ2-7; TRBD1 agrees at 12 bases. This CDR3 region has 14 residues. With V trimmed by 4 bases and J by 5 bases, 4 bases remained unmatched. Germline CDR1 is SGHTS and CDR2 is YDEGEE. The CDR3: CASSRDRGLDEQYF. Here the CDR3 DNA reads TGTGCCAGCAGCCGGGACAGGGGGCTTGACGAGCAGTACTTC.

This clone appeared a few times. The chain has TRBV21-1 and TRBJ2-7; the listed D gene, TRBD1, was not tested against the DNA. TRBV21-1 is classified as a pseudogene. The CDR3 covers 17 residues. The CDR3 DNA reads TGTGCCAGCAGCAAAGGGGCGACAGGGGGGTACCCCTACGAGCAGTACTTC. Translation: CASSKGATGGYPYEQYF.

V usage is TRBV7-3 and J usage is TRBJ2-1; 7 bases align to TRBD1. The CDR3 extends over 14 amino acids. V gave up 2 bases and J gave up 10 bases; unmatched junction bases: 8. Germline V lookup: CDR1 SGHTA, CDR2 FQGTGA. The DNA of the CDR3 is TGTGCCAGCAGCTTAGGGACAGCCTCAGGGGAGCAGTTCTTC. It specifies CASSLGTASGEQFF.

The chain joins TRBV29-1 to TRBJ2-1, with 9 bases that match TRBD2. The ends lost 6 bases at V and 7 bases at J; junction bases unmatched: 7. CDR1 and CDR2 (germline): SQVTM, ANQGSEA. CDR3 length: 13 amino acids. The CDR3 nucleotides are TGCAGCGTGGGGGGACTAGCTCTTAATGAGCAGTTCTTC. It yields the protein CSVGGLALNEQFF.

This clone was recorded a few times. J is TRBJ1-1 and V is TRBV27, with D possibly TRBD1 on 5 matching bases. CDR3 length: 12 amino acids. Germline lookup yields CDR1 MNHEY and CDR2 SMNVEV (reference sequence). Trimming took 5 bases from V and 6 from J, leaving 10 bases between them. The CDR3 region is CASSRDRAEAFF. Here the CDR3 DNA reads TGTGCCAGCAGTCGAGACAGAGCTGAAGCTTTCTTT.

This chain links TRBV6-5 with TRBJ1-2; 7 nucleotides agree with TRBD1. V shed 6 bases and J 1 base; nucleotides not matched to a gene: 5. Germline values: CDR1 MNHEY, CDR2 SVGAGI. The CDR3 extends over 14 amino acids. CDR3 sequence: CASRRGQLNYGYTF. The DNA of the CDR3 is TGTGCCAGCAGGAGGGGACAGCTTAACTATGGCTACACCTTC.

This clone was seen only once. The chain's CDR3 is CASSSWGEYYGYTF. The CDR3, as DNA: TGTGCCAGTAGTAGTTGGGGGGAATACTATGGCTACACCTTC. This chain connects TRBV19 to TRBJ1-2; possibly TRBD1 for D (5 bases). CDR1 is LNHDA and CDR2 is SQIVND in the germline V gene (reference sequence). V lost 4 bases and J 3 bases, leaving 12 bases between the germline ends. This CDR3 spans 14 amino acids.

The chain has TRBV5-1 and TRBJ2-2; possible D gene TRBD1, 6 bases. V was cut by 7 bases and J by 0 bases, with 13 bases left in between. The CDR3 spans 15 residues. Germline V gene sequence: CDR1 SGHRS, CDR2 YFSETQ. The CDR3 nucleotides are TGCGCCAGCGATCGAGGACAGTCGAACACCGGGGAGCTGTTTTTT. Its protein product is CASDRGQSNTGELFF. Full variable domain (remainder filled in from reference TRBV5-1 and TRBJ2-2): KAGVTQTPRYLIKTRGQQVTLSCSPISGHRSVSWYQQTPGQGLQFLFEYFSETQRNKGNFPGRFSGRQFSNSRSEMNVSTLELGDSALYLCASDRGQSNTGELFFGEGSRLTVL.

The rearrangement uses TRBV27 and TRBJ2-3, with D perhaps TRBD2 (6 bases). Germline CDR1 reads MNHEY; CDR2 reads SMNVEV (reference sequence). The CDR3 has 15 amino acids. The ends were cut back, 4 bases at V and 2 bases at J, with 13 bases in the middle. CDR3 nucleotide sequence: TGTGCCAGCAGTTCAGGGACTGGAAACACAGATACGCAGTATTTT. Amino acid sequence: CASSSGTGNTDTQYF.

The chain employs TRBV5-1 and TRBJ2-7, with D possibly TRBD2 on 5 matching bases. Germline CDR1 SGHRS, CDR2 YFSETQ. There are 14 residues in the CDR3. V was pared by 1 base and J by 3 bases, with 11 bases between. This CDR3 reads CASSLPLAGYEQYF. The CDR3 nucleotides are TGCGCCAGCAGCTTGCCTCTAGCAGGCTACGAGCAGTACTTC.

V usage is TRBV27 and J usage is TRBJ2-5; TRBD1 aligns across 7 bases. The germline V gene has CDR1 MNHEY and CDR2 SMNVEV (reference sequence). CDR3 length equals 13 residues. With 7 bases clipped from V and 5 bases from J, the junction kept 7 bases outside the gene matches. This CDR3 is CASTTTGRETQYF. In DNA form, the CDR3 reads TGTGCCAGCACGACGACAGGGCGGGAGACCCAGTACTTC.

The V gene is TRBV27, the J gene TRBJ2-7; 8 nucleotides agree with TRBD1. The CDR3 loop spans 17 amino acids. In germline, CDR1 is MNHEY, CDR2 SMNVEV (reference sequence). V lost 0 bases and J lost 9; bases outside the gene matches: 16. The CDR3 spells CASSLSRDRTQLRGQYF. The CDR3 DNA reads as TGTGCCAGCAGTTTATCCCGGGACAGGACACAACTACGAGGGCAGTACTTC.

The gene calls are TRBV6-4 and TRBJ2-2, with D maybe TRBD1 (5 bases). V shed 5 bases and J shed 0 bases, with 7 bases lying between them. The germline V gene has CDR1 MRHNA and CDR2 SNTAGT. There are 14 residues in the CDR3. CDR3 loop: CASSQGPNTGELFF. CDR3 sequence (DNA): TGTGCCAGCAGTCAGGGTCCGAACACCGGGGAGCTGTTTTTT.

This chain joins TRBV11-2 and TRBJ2-1, with a tentative D call TRBD2 (5 bases). The CDR3 totals 14 residues. The V and J ends lost 3 bases and 0 bases respectively, with 6 bases between them. Germline loops: CDR1 SGHAT, CDR2 FQNNGV. In nucleotides, the CDR3 is TGTGCCAGCAGCTTGAGGGTCTCCTACAATGAGCAGTTCTTC. Its translation is CASSLRVSYNEQFF.

This rearrangement joins TRBV7-2 to TRBJ2-1; no reliable D call. V lost 5 bases, J lost 3 bases, and 5 bases lay in between. Germline V gives CDR1 SGHTA, CDR2 FQGNSA. The CDR3 runs 12 residues. In DNA, the CDR3 is TGTGCCAGCAGCGTCAACTACAATGAGCAGTTCTTC. This codes for CASSVNYNEQFF.

The J gene is TRBJ1-2, the V gene TRBV7-9, with 10 bases identical to TRBD1. The CDR3 is 15 residues long. V lost 5 bases and J lost 2; bases outside the gene matches: 5. Germline-derived CDR1 and CDR2 are SEHNR and FQNEAQ (reference sequence). CDR3: CASSGDRGPNYGYTF. The CDR3 DNA follows: TGTGCCAGCAGCGGAGACAGGGGGCCCAACTATGGCTACACCTTC.